The T cell receptor (beta chain) described here comes from a study of blood T cell repertoires in COVID-19. Study-level information: Some COVID-19 samples were acute and others convalescent; all came from the United States, Italy and Spain. Sources were T cells, B-cell-depleted T cells, or PBMCs; the material itself was cDNA or gDNA.

The method was immunoSEQ multiplex PCR; TCRdb's version includes in-frame clones alone and lacks a portion of them. The table has fewer than 150,000 clones, around nine tenths seen once; the top ten hold roughly a tenth. The CDR3 extends over 15 amino acids. V gave up 6 bases and J gave up 3 bases; unmatched junction bases: 9. CDR1 is MDHEN and CDR2 is SYDVKM in the germline V gene. This TCR derives from a man in his fifties or sixties with active or convalescent COVID-19. The chain carries TRBV28 and TRBJ2-3, with 7 positions matching TRBD1. Sequenced material: peripheral blood. CDR3 sequence reads: CASRPTGARTDTQYF. The CDR3 DNA reads TGTGCCAGCAGACCCACAGGGGCCCGGACAGATACGCAGTATTTT.